The 27 T cell receptor beta chains below were found in one sample sequenced in a study of blood T cell repertoires in COVID-19. Here immunoSEQ multiplex PCR was the method, and the copy in TCRdb shows in-frame clones only, minus some. The sample lists approximately 160,000 clones; 65% to 90% were seen once. Sequenced material: peripheral blood. The receptor source for this set is a woman between 45 and 60 years old in a cohort sampled during active or convalescent COVID-19.

There are a few counts of this clone. V is TRBV11-2 and J is TRBJ2-5; 8 bases align to TRBD2. The germline CDR1 and CDR2 sequences are SGHAT and FQNNGV. CDR3 length: 16 residues. Unmatched junction bases numbered 10, after V lost 2 bases and J lost 5 bases. The CDR3 loop is CASSLRTGGPWETQYF. In nucleotides, the CDR3 is TGTGCCAGCAGCTTACGGACGGGGGGGCCTTGGGAGACCCAGTACTTC.

The sample holds a few counts of this clone. The DNA of the CDR3 is TGTGCCAGCAGCCTGAAACCGGGGGGCCGAAGCACAGATACGCAGTATTTT. This gives the protein CASSLKPGGRSTDTQYF. The chain couples TRBV7-9 to TRBJ2-3; a weak D match, TRBD2 (7 bases). The CDR3 has 17 residues. V was shortened by 5 bases and J by 0 bases, with 18 bases between the two germline ends. Germline CDR1 reads SEHNR; CDR2 reads FQNEAQ (reference sequence). Full variable domain (outside the CDR3, taken from reference TRBV7-9 and TRBJ2-3): DTGVSQNPRHKITKRGQNVTFRCDPISEHNRLYWYRQTLGQGPEFLTYFQNEAQLEKSRLLSDRFSAERPKGSFSTLEIQRTEQGDSAMYLCASSLKPGGRSTDTQYFGPGTRLTVL.

Points on this clone: The same CDR3 is also encoded by other DNA sequences in this sample. The chain is built from TRBV5-4 and TRBJ2-5, with a tentative D call TRBD1 (6 bases). The CDR3 has 14 residues. The germline V and J ends were trimmed by 4 bases and 1 base, with 11 bases remaining between them. Germline CDR1 reads SGHNT; CDR2 reads YYREEE (reference sequence). The CDR3 here is CASSPRTAQETQYF. Here the CDR3 DNA reads TGTGCCAGCAGCCCTCGGACAGCCCAAGAGACCCAGTACTTC.

J is TRBJ1-6 and V is TRBV7-9; TRBD1 might be the D (6 bases). This CDR3 spans 16 amino acids. Trimming took 5 bases from V and 7 from J, leaving 18 bases between them. Germline V gene sequence: CDR1 SEHNR, CDR2 FQNEAQ (reference sequence). The CDR3 protein is CASSHLPGHQNSPLHF. The DNA for the CDR3 is TGTGCCAGCAGCCACCTCCCGGGACACCAAAATTCACCCCTCCACTTT.

V gene TRBV6-6 combines with J gene TRBJ2-3; 8 bases match TRBD2. After removal of 5 bases from V and 6 bases from J, the junction contained 13 bases not matched to a gene. CDR3 size: 16 residues. Germline-derived CDR1 and CDR2 are MNHNY and SVGAGI (reference sequence). The CDR3 is CASSPVSGGLVDTQYF. The CDR3 coding sequence is TGTGCCAGCAGTCCTGTGAGCGGGGGATTGGTGGATACGCAGTATTTT.

The chain carries TRBV7-3 and TRBJ2-3; 9 bases are shared with TRBD2. V lost 4 bases, J lost 2 bases, and 7 bases stayed unmatched. The germline CDR1 and CDR2 sequences are SGHTA and FQGTGA. The CDR3 loop spans 16 amino acids. CDR3 amino acids: CASSSKGLANTDTQYF. The CDR3 coding sequence is TGTGCCAGCAGCTCCAAGGGACTAGCCAACACAGATACGCAGTATTTT.

This rearrangement joins TRBV7-8 to TRBJ1-4; D gene uncertain. The CDR3 totals 15 residues. The V end lost 5 bases, the J end lost 3 bases, and 13 bases lay between the germline ends. The germline CDR1 and CDR2 sequences are SGHVS and FQNEAQ. The CDR3 DNA follows: TGTGCCAGCAGCCCGCGGACCGGGGCTAATGAAAAACTGTTTTTT. Translating it yields CASSPRTGANEKLFF.

The J gene is TRBJ1-5, the V gene TRBV7-2; unclear D gene. V lost 1 base and J 6 bases, leaving 4 bases between the germline ends. CDR3 length equals 12 residues. CDR1 SGHTA and CDR2 FQGNSA come from the germline V gene. The CDR3 DNA reads as TGTGCCAGCAGCTTAGTTAGTCAGCCCCAGCATTTT. Translating gives CASSLVSQPQHF.

The V call is TRBV5-5, the J call TRBJ1-6, with D perhaps TRBD1 (6 bases). In germline, CDR1 is SGHKS, CDR2 YYEKEE (reference sequence). The V gene lost 0 bases and the J gene lost 6 bases, with 16 bases spanning the gap. The CDR3 length is 17 residues. The CDR3 region is CASSLDGGALGNSPLHF. The DNA for the CDR3 is TGTGCCAGCAGCTTGGATGGGGGGGCCCTGGGTAATTCACCCCTCCACTTT.

This chain links TRBV30 with TRBJ2-5; 11 nucleotides match TRBD2. Germline V gene data show CDR1 as GTSNPN and CDR2 as SVGIG (reference sequence). The J segment lost 3 bases and the V segment lost 6 bases, leaving 12 bases of the junction unmatched. The CDR3 is 16 residues long. Here the CDR3 DNA reads TGTGCCTGCTCCCTTTACGGGGGACTAGCGGAAGAGACCCAGTACTTC. Protein: CACSLYGGLAEETQYF.

The chain is built from TRBV27 and TRBJ1-2; D may be TRBD1 (5 bases). Germline lookup yields CDR1 MNHEY and CDR2 SMNVEV (reference sequence). There are 17 residues in the CDR3. V was clipped by 0 bases and J by 11 bases, with 25 bases between them. The CDR3 spells CASSLSPSRGAFDRYTF. CDR3 nucleotides: TGTGCCAGCAGTTTATCCCCGTCGCGGGGCGCCTTTGATAGATACACCTTC.

This chain links TRBV30 with TRBJ2-7; TRBD2 matches 10 bases. CDR3 length: 12 residues. Germline-derived CDR1 and CDR2 are GTSNPN and SVGIG (reference sequence). Trimming cost V 4 bases and J 7 bases; bases outside gene matches: 4. The CDR3: CAWTSGGEEQYF. The CDR3 DNA reads TGTGCCTGGACTAGCGGGGGAGAAGAGCAGTACTTC.

The chain is built from TRBV4-3 and TRBJ2-6; D remains ambiguous. Per the germline V gene, CDR1 is LGHNA and CDR2 is YSLEER. The V and J ends lost 0 bases and 0 bases respectively, with 6 bases between them. CDR3 size: 16 residues. The CDR3 loop is CASSQDTGSGANVLTF. The DNA for the CDR3 is TGCGCCAGCAGCCAAGATACGGGCTCTGGGGCCAACGTCCTGACTTTC.

V and J are TRBV3-1 (or the pseudogene TRBV3-2) and TRBJ2-5, with TRBD2 matching over 9 bases. The CDR3 is 16 amino acids. The germline gives CDR1 LGHDT, CDR2 YNNKEL (reference sequence). V lost 3 bases, J lost 5 bases, and 10 bases stayed unmatched. The CDR3 loop reads CASSQRAGGAGETQYF. As DNA, the CDR3 is TGTGCCAGCAGCCAGAGAGCGGGGGGAGCCGGCGAGACCCAGTACTTC.

The chain links TRBV6-5 to TRBJ1-2; 7 bases match TRBD1. The CDR3 spans 15 residues. Germline lookup yields CDR1 MNHEY and CDR2 SVGAGI. The trim removed 6 bases at V and 4 bases at J, leaving 11 bases unmatched. CDR3: CASSLSDRATYGYTF. CDR3 nucleotide sequence: TGTGCCAGCAGCCTTTCCGACAGGGCTACCTATGGCTACACCTTC.

V and J are TRBV20-1 and TRBJ1-1, with D unclear. V dropped 3 bases and J dropped 10 bases, with 12 bases sitting between them. The germline V gene has CDR1 DFQATT and CDR2 SNEGSKA (reference sequence). CDR3 length: 11 amino acids. The CDR3 DNA is TGCAGTGCTAGCGGTTTGGTTGGAGCTTTCTTT. It codes for CSASGLVGAFF.

This clone was recorded once. The chain uses TRBV10-3 and TRBJ2-7; TRBD2 is a possible D gene (6 bases). Germline V gene lookup returns CDR1 ENHRY and CDR2 SYGVKD. V was trimmed by 9 bases and J by 5 bases, leaving 20 bases between them. The CDR3 is 14 residues long. CDR3 region: CAMRGSPGGDEQYF. The CDR3 DNA is TGTGCCATGAGAGGGTCGCCGGGCGGGGACGAGCAGTACTTC.

The chain is built from TRBV7-9 and TRBJ1-5; maybe TRBD1 (6 bases). The CDR3 runs to 14 residues. The V end lost 1 base, the J end lost 3 bases, and 7 bases lay between the germline ends. CDR1 and CDR2 from the germline V gene are SEHNR and FQNEAQ (reference sequence). The CDR3 coding sequence is TGTGCCAGCAGCTTAGACAGGGTCAATCAGCCCCAGCATTTT. This gives the protein CASSLDRVNQPQHF.

The J gene is TRBJ1-2, the V gene TRBV5-5; 9 bases map to TRBD1. The CDR3 is 15 residues long. Germline-derived CDR1 and CDR2 are SGHKS and YYEKEE (reference sequence). V trimming: 3 bases; J trimming: 4 bases; junction bases outside the gene matches: 7. CDR3 in amino acids: CASSWGGQGSYGYTF. The CDR3 DNA reads as TGTGCCAGCAGCTGGGGGGGACAGGGATCCTATGGCTACACCTTC. The full variable domain, its missing parts supplied by reference TRBV5-5 and TRBJ1-2, is DAGVTQSPTHLIKTRGQQVTLRCSPISGHKSVSWYQQVLGQGPQFIFQYYEKEERGRGNFPDRFSARQFPNYSSELNVNALLLGDSALYLCASSWGGQGSYGYTFGSGTRLTVV.

The J gene is TRBJ1-1, the V gene TRBV3-1 (or the pseudogene TRBV3-2); 7 nucleotides agree with TRBD1. The CDR3 contains 15 residues. V was clipped by 0 bases and J by 5 bases; unmatched bases: 6. CDR1 LGHDT and CDR2 YNNKEL come from the germline V gene (reference sequence). The CDR3 DNA reads as TGTGCCAGCAGCCAAGATTGGACAGGACGGACTGAAGCTTTCTTT. Protein: CASSQDWTGRTEAFF.

As DNA, the CDR3 is TGTGCCAGCTCACCCTCGACTAGCGGCTACACAGATACGCAGTATTTT. It is translated as CASSPSTSGYTDTQYF. The chain links TRBV18 to TRBJ2-3; 9 positions agree with TRBD2. Germline V gives CDR1 KGHSH, CDR2 LQKENI. The CDR3 sequence is 16 residues long. The ends lost 3 bases at V and 2 bases at J; junction bases unmatched: 6. Using reference TRBV18 and TRBJ2-3 for the parts outside the CDR3, the full variable domain is NAGVMQNPRHLVRRRGQEARLRCSPMKGHSHVYWYRQLPEEGLKFMVYLQKENIIDESGMPKERFSAEFPKEGPSILRIQQVVRGDSAAYFCASSPSTSGYTDTQYFGPGTRLTVL.

This chain connects TRBV18 to TRBJ2-1; TRBD1 agrees at 10 bases. V lost 2 bases to trimming and J lost 7 bases; unmatched junction nucleotides: 5. CDR3 length equals 15 residues. Germline V gene data show CDR1 as KGHSH and CDR2 as LQKENI. CDR3 bases: TGTGCCAGCTCACCAAGAGGGACAGGGGAGAATGAGCAGTTCTTC. Amino acid sequence: CASSPRGTGENEQFF.

J is TRBJ2-3 and V is TRBV4-3; 16 nucleotides line up with TRBD2. V was clipped by 1 base and J by 2 bases; unmatched bases: 9. Germline V gene sequence: CDR1 LGHNA, CDR2 YSLEER. The CDR3 contains 20 residues. The CDR3: CASSQVLGLAGGHDTDTQYF. The DNA for the CDR3 is TGCGCCAGCAGCCAAGTTCTGGGACTAGCGGGGGGGCATGACACAGATACGCAGTATTTT.

V is TRBV10-3 and J is TRBJ1-2; 9 positions match TRBD1. With 2 bases clipped from V and 6 bases from J, the junction kept 7 bases outside the gene matches. Germline V gene lookup returns CDR1 ENHRY and CDR2 SYGVKD. The CDR3 covers 15 residues. The CDR3 DNA sequence: TGTGCCATCAGTGAGAGGGGACAGGGAGGGGATGGCTACACCTTC. Translated: CAISERGQGGDGYTF.

The chain recombines TRBV4-3 with TRBJ2-7; D gene unclear. V was cut by 1 base and J by 6 bases, with 10 bases left in between. Germline V CDR1 and CDR2: LGHNA, YSLEER. The CDR3 has 13 residues. In DNA form, the CDR3 reads TGCGCCAGCAGCCAAGCCGCAGGTATCGAGCAGTACTTC. This sequence encodes CASSQAAGIEQYF.

CDR3: CASSKGTGDYGYTF. For the CDR3, the DNA is TGTGCCAGCAGCAAGGGGACAGGGGACTATGGCTACACCTTC. The chain is built from TRBV7-3 and TRBJ1-2; TRBD1 aligns across 10 bases. CDR1 and CDR2 (germline): SGHTA, FQGTGA. Trimming took 5 bases from V and 3 from J; bases not matched to a gene: 3. The CDR3 loop spans 14 amino acids.

V is TRBV10-3 and J is TRBJ2-2, with 10 bases that match TRBD1. J lost 3 bases, V lost 7 bases, and 5 bases had no gene match. From germline, CDR1 is ENHRY and CDR2 SYGVKD. This CDR3 comprises 15 residues. CDR3 region: CAITPGQGDTGELFF. CDR3 bases: TGTGCCATCACCCCCGGACAGGGGGACACCGGGGAGCTGTTTTTT.